This T cell receptor beta chain comes out of a study of graft-versus-host responses after intestinal transplantation. The overall study: Following induction with anti-thymocyte globulin, all recipients were given tacrolimus and steroids for about 3 years. Study-wide results and caveats: Maximum circulating GvH clone levels tracked with early post-transplant HvG decreases. Recipient marrow showed GvH clones, some seen first in ileum or blood. Allograft graft-versus-host to host-versus-graft clonal ratios ran high in patients with graft-donor T cell macrochimerism.

Concerning this clone itself: The target antigen is unknown.

Repertoires were generated with immunoSEQ multiplex PCR, while TCRdb's copy carries only in-frame clones and drops some. In the table there are roughly 120,000 clones, about 93% of which are singletons. CDR3 size: 17 residues. V lost 3 bases to trimming and J lost 2 bases, with 16 bases between them. Per germline, CDR1 SEHNR and CDR2 FQNEAQ (reference sequence). This receptor was identified in a human donor who received an intestinal transplant. The V call is TRBV7-9, the J call TRBJ2-2; possibly TRBD1 for D (7 bases). Sequences were derived from unstimulated CD4+ T cells sorted from spleen or lymph node cells, sampled before intestinal transplant. CDR3 nucleotide sequence: TGTGCCAGCAGCTTCTATACAGGGGCGGGAAACACCGGGGAGCTGTTTTTT. Its translation is CASSFYTGAGNTGELFF.